Below are 27 T cell receptor beta chains sequenced from a single sample in a study of OX40 agonist ivuxolimab in advanced cancers. The method was immunoSEQ multiplex PCR; TCRdb's version includes in-frame clones alone and lacks a portion of them. Among around 81,000 clones listed, around 89% were seen once. The specimen was CD4+ or CD8+ T cells sorted from blood, collected in a trial of the OX40 agonist ivuxolimab. These receptor sequences come from an adult with an advanced solid tumor such as melanoma, head and neck, liver or kidney cancer.

V gene TRBV5-1 combines with J gene TRBJ2-5, with 8 bases fitting TRBD2. The CDR3 spans 14 residues. Germline values: CDR1 SGHRS, CDR2 YFSETQ. V shed 4 bases and J 5 bases; nucleotides not matched to a gene: 7. DNA for the CDR3: TGCGCCAGCAGCGGAACTAGCGGACACGAGACCCAGTACTTC. Translated, it gives CASSGTSGHETQYF. The whole variable domain, remainder taken from reference TRBV5-1 and TRBJ2-5, is KAGVTQTPRYLIKTRGQQVTLSCSPISGHRSVSWYQQTPGQGLQFLFEYFSETQRNKGNFPGRFSGRQFSNSRSEMNVSTLELGDSALYLCASSGTSGHETQYFGPGTRLLVL.

The CDR3 sequence: CSSGSDTQYF. The CDR3 DNA reads as TGCAGTTCGGGGTCAGATACGCAGTATTTT. V usage is TRBV20-1 and J usage is TRBJ2-3; D is possibly TRBD2 (5 bases). CDR1 DFQATT and CDR2 SNEGSKA come from the germline V gene (reference sequence). Trimming shortened V by 8 bases and J by 4 bases, and 7 bases separated the two germline ends. This CDR3 has 10 amino acids.

Regarding this clone: The sample carries other DNA sequences with the same CDR3. V usage is TRBV5-1 and J usage is TRBJ2-7; TRBD2 aligns across 10 bases. Trimming removed 0 bases from V and 4 bases from J; junction bases left unmatched: 1. The CDR3 sequence is 14 residues long. Germline-derived CDR1 and CDR2 are SGHRS and YFSETQ. The CDR3 sequence: CASSLGTSGYEQYF. The DNA of the CDR3 is TGCGCCAGCAGCTTGGGGACTAGCGGTTACGAGCAGTACTTC. Supplemented by reference TRBV5-1 and TRBJ2-7, the full variable domain reads KAGVTQTPRYLIKTRGQQVTLSCSPISGHRSVSWYQQTPGQGLQFLFEYFSETQRNKGNFPGRFSGRQFSNSRSEMNVSTLELGDSALYLCASSLGTSGYEQYFGPGTRLTVT.

The chain has TRBV7-3 and TRBJ2-1; maybe TRBD2 (5 bases). Trimming stripped 0 bases from V and 0 bases from J, with 6 bases between. The germline gives CDR1 SGHTA, CDR2 FQGTGA. The CDR3 sequence is 15 residues long. This CDR3 is CASSLTADSYNEQFF. CDR3 DNA sequence: TGTGCCAGCAGCTTAACAGCGGACTCCTACAATGAGCAGTTCTTC.

The chain combines TRBV10-3 with TRBJ2-1; TRBD1 aligns across 7 bases. The CDR3 length is 13 residues. The trim removed 10 bases at V and 4 bases at J, leaving 7 bases unmatched. The germline gives CDR1 ENHRY, CDR2 SYGVKD. The CDR3, as DNA: TGTGCCACCTCCGGGACAGAGTACAATGAGCAGTTCTTC. This codes for CATSGTEYNEQFF.

The rearrangement links TRBV19 to TRBJ2-7, with 12 bases matching TRBD2. The V gene end was trimmed by 5 bases and the J gene end by 5 bases; junction bases not matched to a gene: 10. The CDR3 totals 16 residues. The V gene's germline CDR1 is LNHDA and CDR2 SQIVND (reference sequence). The CDR3 region has the DNA TGTGCCAGTAGTCCCTTGACTAGCGGGAGAAGCAACGAGCAGTACTTC. It encodes CASSPLTSGRSNEQYF. The full variable domain, in which reference TRBV19 and TRBJ2-7 provide the parts outside the CDR3, is DGGITQSPKYLFRKEGQNVTLSCEQNLNHDAMYWYRQDPGQGLRLIYYSQIVNDFQKGDIAEGYSVSREKKESFPLTVTSAQKNPTAFYLCASSPLTSGRSNEQYFGPGTRLTVT.

J is TRBJ1-1 and V is TRBV19; 7 nucleotides agree with TRBD1. This CDR3 is 15 amino acids long. Germline CDR1 is LNHDA and CDR2 is SQIVND (reference sequence). Losses at the gene ends were 4 bases for V and 3 bases for J; bases not matched to a gene: 8. This CDR3 reads CASSNRGGEYTEAFF. CDR3 DNA: TGTGCCAGTAGTAACCGAGGGGGCGAGTACACTGAAGCTTTCTTT.

V is TRBV18 and J is TRBJ2-7, with 7 bases fitting TRBD1. The CDR3 is made up of 15 amino acids. Trimming took 0 bases from V and 4 from J; bases not matched to a gene: 6. Germline V gene sequence: CDR1 KGHSH, CDR2 LQKENI. CDR3 residues: CASSPPNRGSYEQYF. The CDR3, as DNA: TGTGCCAGCTCACCACCGAACAGGGGTAGTTACGAGCAGTACTTC.

V gene TRBV7-9 combines with J gene TRBJ2-5, with D hard to call. The J call may be faulty, since TRBJ2-7 better matches the DNA end. Looked up from germline, CDR1 is SEHNR and CDR2 is FQNEAQ (reference sequence). This CDR3 contains 11 residues. The CDR3 nucleotides are TGTGCCAGCAGCCTCTCCTACGAGCAGTACTTC. Translating gives CASSLSYEQYF.

This chain links TRBV2 with TRBJ2-2, with 14 bases lining up with TRBD2. Germline CDR1 is SNHLY and CDR2 is FYNNEI. CDR3 length equals 15 residues. V gave up 9 bases and J gave up 4 bases; unmatched junction bases: 4. The DNA of the CDR3 is TGTGCCAGTACGACTAGCGGGAGGGCCACCGGGGAGCTGTTTTTT. Its protein is CASTTSGRATGELFF.

The chain has TRBV28 and TRBJ2-1, with 10 bases lining up with TRBD1. The CDR3 spans 18 residues. V lost 6 bases, J lost 6 bases, and 17 bases stayed unmatched. Germline values: CDR1 MDHEN, CDR2 SYDVKM. The CDR3 spells CASSRRDRGNSWRNEQFF. CDR3 sequence (DNA): TGTGCCAGCAGCCGACGGGACAGGGGAAATTCTTGGCGCAATGAGCAGTTCTTC.

The V and J genes are TRBV29-1 and TRBJ2-3, with D tentatively TRBD2 (6 bases). V was trimmed by 4 bases and J by 2 bases, leaving 13 bases between them. The V gene's germline CDR1 is SQVTM and CDR2 ANQGSEA. CDR3 length equals 14 residues. CDR3 loop: CSVGSGNNTDTQYF. In DNA, the CDR3 is TGCAGCGTTGGTAGCGGAAATAACACAGATACGCAGTATTTT.

CDR3 region: CASSARTSGRSEQFF. CDR3 DNA sequence: TGTGCCAGCAGCGCACGGACTAGCGGGAGGAGTGAGCAGTTCTTC. The V call is TRBV7-3, the J call TRBJ2-1, with TRBD2 matching 14 bases. The CDR3 length is 15 residues. The germline CDR1 and CDR2 sequences are SGHTA and FQGTGA. Trimming removed 5 bases from V and 9 bases from J; junction bases left unmatched: 6.

This chain joins TRBV19 and TRBJ1-1; D call uncertain. Trimming stripped 3 bases from V and 3 bases from J, with 17 bases between. CDR3 size: 16 residues. Germline CDR1 LNHDA, CDR2 SQIVND (reference sequence). In nucleotides, the CDR3 is TGTGCCAGTAGTATTTCATTGAGCCGACCCTACACTGAAGCTTTCTTT. Protein product: CASSISLSRPYTEAFF.

The genes are TRBV5-1 and TRBJ2-6; no clear D. The CDR3 runs 12 residues. The ends were cut back, 5 bases at V and 2 bases at J, with 2 bases in the middle. The germline CDR1 and CDR2 sequences are SGHRS and YFSETQ. The CDR3 spells CASRAGANVLTF. CDR3 DNA sequence: TGCGCCAGCAGGGCTGGGGCCAACGTCCTGACTTTC.

The V and J genes are TRBV5-4 and TRBJ1-1; D might be TRBD1 (5 bases). The CDR3 has 15 amino acids. V dropped 6 bases and J dropped 2 bases, with 17 bases sitting between them. CDR1 is SGHNT and CDR2 is YYREEE in the germline V gene (reference sequence). CDR3 amino acids: CASIGTGGINTEAFF. CDR3 nucleotides: TGTGCCAGCATCGGGACTGGGGGTATAAACACTGAAGCTTTCTTT.

This chain links TRBV27 with TRBJ1-1; the D gene is possibly TRBD1 (5 bases). Trimming removed 6 bases at V and 4 bases at J, with 12 bases between. From germline, CDR1 is MNHEY and CDR2 SMNVEV (reference sequence). The CDR3 is made up of 13 amino acids. For the CDR3, the DNA is TGTGCCAGCAGCTCGGCCGGGGGCACTGAAGCTTTCTTT. Encoded protein: CASSSAGGTEAFF.

CDR3 nucleotide sequence: TGTGCCAGCAGCTTAAGGGATGGTACCGGGACGAACCGCGGCTACACCTTC. As protein: CASSLRDGTGTNRGYTF. V usage is TRBV7-2 and J usage is TRBJ1-2, with D perhaps TRBD1 (5 bases). CDR1 is SGHTA, CDR2 FQGNSA, per germline. This CDR3 is built from 17 residues. V lost 2 bases and J 8 bases, leaving 24 bases between the germline ends.

This chain joins TRBV5-6 and TRBJ2-5; TRBD2 agrees at 9 bases. CDR1 and CDR2 (germline): SGHDT, YYEEEE. The V and J ends lost 1 base and 4 bases, in that order; junction bases with no gene match: 5. CDR3 size: 15 residues. This chain's CDR3 is CASSLRLAGRETQYF. CDR3 bases: TGTGCCAGCAGCTTGAGGCTAGCGGGACGAGAGACCCAGTACTTC.

The chain joins TRBV11-2 to TRBJ2-5; TRBD2 matches 9 bases. Looked up from germline, CDR1 is SGHAT and CDR2 is FQNNGV. V was clipped by 1 base and J by 0 bases; unmatched bases: 0. This CDR3 comprises 15 residues. The CDR3 DNA reads TGTGCCAGCAGCTTAGGCGGGAGGGACCAAGAGACCCAGTACTTC. The encoded protein is CASSLGGRDQETQYF.

This sequence joins TRBV18 and TRBJ2-7, with TRBD2 identical over 8 bases. The CDR3 is 15 amino acids. From germline, CDR1 is KGHSH and CDR2 LQKENI. V was pared by 5 bases and J by 3 bases, with 9 bases of the junction left unmatched. The CDR3 nucleotides read TGTGCCAGCTCATTTGCCACGGGAGGGGTCTACGAGCAGTACTTC. Its translation: CASSFATGGVYEQYF.

V gene TRBV5-5 combines with J gene TRBJ2-1; 10 positions agree with TRBD1. CDR3 size: 17 residues. Trimming at V came to 0 bases and at J to 7 bases, leaving 10 bases not matched to a gene. CDR1 is SGHKS and CDR2 is YYEKEE in the germline V gene (reference sequence). The CDR3 here is CASSLAVWTGGLNEQFF. CDR3 nucleotide sequence: TGTGCCAGCAGCTTGGCTGTTTGGACAGGGGGGTTAAATGAGCAGTTCTTC.

The genes are TRBV14 and TRBJ2-2; a weak D match, TRBD2 (5 bases). Deletions cut 0 bases from V and 2 bases from J, with 10 bases between. The CDR3 sequence is 16 residues long. Germline V gives CDR1 SGHDN, CDR2 FVKESK. The CDR3 sequence is CASSQDRTGNTGELFF. DNA of the CDR3: TGTGCCAGCAGCCAAGACCGGACGGGAAACACCGGGGAGCTGTTTTTT.

This sequence joins TRBV7-8 and TRBJ2-1, with D maybe TRBD2 (6 bases). In germline, CDR1 is SGHVS, CDR2 FQNEAQ. This CDR3 contains 17 residues. Trimming shortened V by 5 bases and J by 4 bases, and 21 bases separated the two germline ends. The CDR3 DNA reads as TGTGCCAGCAGCATACCCCGAGGGAGCGGGTTATACAATGAGCAGTTCTTC. It translates to CASSIPRGSGLYNEQFF.

The chain combines TRBV5-4 with TRBJ1-1; 8 bases fit TRBD1. Losses at the gene ends were 0 bases for V and 4 bases for J; bases not matched to a gene: 2. This CDR3 region has 14 residues. CDR1 and CDR2 from the germline V gene are SGHNT and YYREEE (reference sequence). The CDR3 DNA sequence: TGTGCCAGCAGCTTGGAGACAGGGGTCACTGAAGCTTTCTTT. Translation: CASSLETGVTEAFF.

The chain recombines TRBV4-1 with TRBJ2-1, with D hard to call. CDR1 is MGHRA, CDR2 YSYEKL, per germline. The CDR3 spans 17 residues. Trimming took 0 bases from V and 4 from J, leaving 16 bases between them. This CDR3 is CASSQDLVADFYNEQFF. DNA for the CDR3: TGCGCCAGCAGCCAAGACCTAGTGGCAGACTTTTACAATGAGCAGTTCTTC.

The rearrangement joins TRBV7-9 to TRBJ2-5; D is unclear. In germline, CDR1 is SEHNR, CDR2 FQNEAQ (reference sequence). The V end lost 1 base, the J end lost 4 bases, and 10 bases lay between the germline ends. The CDR3 has 14 amino acids. The CDR3 bases are TGTGCCAGCAGCTTAGAAGGCAGTGCAGAGACCCAGTACTTC. Its protein product is CASSLEGSAETQYF.